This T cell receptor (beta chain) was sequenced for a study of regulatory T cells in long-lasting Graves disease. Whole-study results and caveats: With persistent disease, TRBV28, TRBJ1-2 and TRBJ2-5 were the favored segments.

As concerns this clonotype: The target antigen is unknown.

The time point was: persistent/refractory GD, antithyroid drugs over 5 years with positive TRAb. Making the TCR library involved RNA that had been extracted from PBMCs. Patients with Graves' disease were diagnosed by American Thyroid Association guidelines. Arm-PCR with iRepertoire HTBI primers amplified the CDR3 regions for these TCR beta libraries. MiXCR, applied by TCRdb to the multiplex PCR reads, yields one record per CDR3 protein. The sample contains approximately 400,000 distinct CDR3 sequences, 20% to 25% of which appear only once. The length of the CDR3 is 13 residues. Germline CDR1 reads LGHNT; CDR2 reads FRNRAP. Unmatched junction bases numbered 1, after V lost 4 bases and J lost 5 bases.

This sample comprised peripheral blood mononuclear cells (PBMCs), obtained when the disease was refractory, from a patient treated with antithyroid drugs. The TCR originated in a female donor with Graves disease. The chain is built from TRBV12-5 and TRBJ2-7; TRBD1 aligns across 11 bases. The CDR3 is CASGWDRGDEQYF. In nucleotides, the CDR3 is TGTGCTAGTGGTTGGGACAGGGGGGACGAGCAGTACTTC.